This section outlines one T cell receptor beta chain sequence together with its context. This record comes from a study of blood T cell repertoires in COVID-19. Overall study context: T cells, B-cell-depleted T cells, or PBMCs supplied cDNA or gDNA.

Cohorts were determined from participant-reported clinical history. Germline CDR1 and CDR2: SEHNR and FQNEAQ (reference sequence). Trimming took off 0 bases at V and 0 bases at J, with 9 bases between the two ends. This CDR3 has 16 residues. Original handling: Amplifying reference gene primers gave estimates of nucleated cell counts. Assay: immunoSEQ multiplex PCR; the TCRdb copy retains only in-frame clones and omits some. That table is the source of V, J and clone size, and D and trimming were worked out from the DNA. The sample consists of under 200,000 clones, over 70% of them appearing once. The TCR was taken from a woman aged 40 to 50 with acute COVID-19. The rearrangement links TRBV7-9 to TRBJ2-1, with D maybe TRBD2 (5 bases). The specimen was PBMCs or T cells enriched from blood (not recorded which). CDR3 protein: CASSLASGSSYNEQFF. The CDR3 bases are TGTGCCAGCAGCTTAGCGTCTGGGAGCTCCTACAATGAGCAGTTCTTC.